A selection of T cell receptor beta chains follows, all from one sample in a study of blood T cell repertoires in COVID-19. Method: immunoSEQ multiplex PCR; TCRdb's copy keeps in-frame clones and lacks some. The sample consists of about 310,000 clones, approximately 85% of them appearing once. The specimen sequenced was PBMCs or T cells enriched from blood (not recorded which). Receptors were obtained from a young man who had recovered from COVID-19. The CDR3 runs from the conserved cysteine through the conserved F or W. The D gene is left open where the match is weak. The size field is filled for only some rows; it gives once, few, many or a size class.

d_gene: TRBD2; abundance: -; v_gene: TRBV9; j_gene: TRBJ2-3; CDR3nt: TGTGCCAGCAGCGTAGCTTTGTACGGAGGCGGGGGGGCCCCAGATACGCAGTATTTT; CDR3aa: CASSVALYGGGGAPDTQYF
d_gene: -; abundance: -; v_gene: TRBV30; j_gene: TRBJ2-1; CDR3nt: TGTGCCTGGAGCCGAGGGACTGGTTTTGAGCAGTTCTTC; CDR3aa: CAWSRGTGFEQFF
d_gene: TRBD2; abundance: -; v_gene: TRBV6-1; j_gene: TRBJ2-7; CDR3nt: TGTGCCAGCAGTGAAGCGAGTAGCGGGGGCTACGAGCAGTACTTC; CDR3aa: CASSEASSGGYEQYF
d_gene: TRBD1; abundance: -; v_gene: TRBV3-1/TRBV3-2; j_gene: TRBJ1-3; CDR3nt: TGTGCCAGCAGCCACAGGGGGATAAGCTCTGGAAACACCATATATTTT; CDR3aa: CASSHRGISSGNTIYF
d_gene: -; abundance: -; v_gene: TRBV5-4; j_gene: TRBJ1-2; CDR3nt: TGTGCCAGCAGCTTGAATATCATGAGGGATGGCTACACCTTC; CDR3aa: CASSLNIMRDGYTF
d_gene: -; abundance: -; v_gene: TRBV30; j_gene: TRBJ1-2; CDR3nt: TGTGCCTGGAGCAGACAACAGGGAGGGCATGGGGGCTACACCTTC; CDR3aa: CAWSRQQGGHGGYTF
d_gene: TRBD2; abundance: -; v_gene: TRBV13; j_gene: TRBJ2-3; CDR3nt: TGTGCCAGCAGTAAGGTAGCGGGGGGGCGGGCAGATACGCAGTATTTT; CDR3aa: CASSKVAGGRADTQYF
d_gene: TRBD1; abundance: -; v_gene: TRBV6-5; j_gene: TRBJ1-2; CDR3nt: TGTGCCAGCAGACTACAGGGGGCGCACGGCTACACCTTC; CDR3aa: CASRLQGAHGYTF
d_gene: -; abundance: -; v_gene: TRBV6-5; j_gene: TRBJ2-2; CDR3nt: TGTGCCAGCAGTCTCCAGGGGACCGGGGAGCTGTTTTTT; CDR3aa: CASSLQGTGELFF
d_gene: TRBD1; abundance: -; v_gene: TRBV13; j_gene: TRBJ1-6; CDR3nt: TGTGCCAGCAGCTCCAAACAACGAGACAGGGGTTATTCACCCCTCCACTTT; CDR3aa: CASSSKQRDRGYSPLHF
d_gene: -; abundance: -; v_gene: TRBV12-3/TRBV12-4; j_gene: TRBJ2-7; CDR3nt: TGTGCCAGCATGGAGACAGTTTCCTACGAGCAGTACTTC; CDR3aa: CASMETVSYEQYF
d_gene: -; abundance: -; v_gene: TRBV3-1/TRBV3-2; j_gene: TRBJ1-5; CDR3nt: TGTGCCAGCAGCTCTACTAGCAATCAGCCCCAGCATTTT; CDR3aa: CASSSTSNQPQHF
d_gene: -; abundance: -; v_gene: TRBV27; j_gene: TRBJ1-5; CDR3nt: TGTGCCAGCAGCGGGTTGGGGGGGCACCAGCCCCAGCATTTT; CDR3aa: CASSGLGGHQPQHF
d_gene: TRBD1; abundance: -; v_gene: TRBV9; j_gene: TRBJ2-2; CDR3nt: TGTGCCAGCAGCGTAGGGAGACAGGGGTCCACCGGGGAGCTGTTTTTT; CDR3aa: CASSVGRQGSTGELFF
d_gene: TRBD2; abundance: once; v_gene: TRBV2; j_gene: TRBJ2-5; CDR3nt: TGTGCCAGCAATTCAGATGGGAGGGGAGAGACCCAGTACTTC; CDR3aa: CASNSDGRGETQYF
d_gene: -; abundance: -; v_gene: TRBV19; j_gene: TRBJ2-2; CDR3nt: TGTGCCAGTACGGCCCGCGGGGGCGCAGTGGAAACCGGGGAGCTGTTTTTT; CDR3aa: CASTARGGAVETGELFF
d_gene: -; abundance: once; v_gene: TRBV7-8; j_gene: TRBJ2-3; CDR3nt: TGTGCCAGCAGCTTAGCGCGGTCCCACACAGATACGCAGTATTTT; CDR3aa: CASSLARSHTDTQYF